The source of this T cell receptor beta chain is a study of beta chain features in type 1 diabetes. The study's findings and limits: Researchers reported that naive, central memory and Treg TCRB repertoires appeared more similar in patients than in healthy donors. Whatever favoring of shorter templates PCR might show would apply equally to patients and controls. When VDJ junctions were examined, type 1 diabetes patients showed fewer insertions and more deletions. Patients with Type 1 diabetes showed moderately but significantly shorter TCRB CDR3s in all four CD4+ subsets.

On this clone: Antigen: not known.

The whole isolated RNA underwent reverse transcription, so sequencing captured expressed TCRB transcripts. An average of about 3.6 million reads was obtained for naive, central memory and regulatory T cell samples. TCRdb keeps only in-frame clones here, not all; method: immunoSEQ multiplex PCR. Found here are under 300,000 clones, roughly 13% of them singletons; the top ten hold almost 0.02%. This receptor was obtained from a man between 25 and 39 years old with type 1 diabetes. Material: naive CD4+ T cells from blood.

The CDR3 reads CASSAPRRDGYTF. The DNA of the CDR3 is TGTGCCAGCAGCGCACCCAGGAGGGATGGCTACACCTTC. V and J are TRBV5-6 and TRBJ1-2; D unresolved. This CDR3 has 13 amino acids. Germline V gene lookup returns CDR1 SGHDT and CDR2 YYEEEE. V lost 4 bases and J 6 bases, leaving 13 bases between the germline ends.